Presented here are 24 T cell receptor beta chains from one specimen sequenced in a study of T cell responses to AZD1222 COVID-19 vaccine. The data were produced by immunoSEQ multiplex PCR, yet TCRdb's version contains in-frame clones alone and is incomplete. The data contain 150,000 or so clones, approximately 88% of them singletons. This sample comprised peripheral blood, obtained on day 0 of AZD1222 vaccination. The receptors here all came from an adult in good health.

Only a few counts were recorded for this clone. The V and J genes are TRBV12-3 or TRBV12-4 and TRBJ1-2, with D hard to call. The CDR3 totals 10 residues. V was pared by 6 bases and J by 9 bases, with 8 bases between. CDR3 nucleotides: TGTGCCAGCAGACTAAATAGCTACACCTTC. This codes for CASRLNSYTF.

The chain links TRBV24-1 to TRBJ1-1, with D hard to call. The CDR3 runs 15 residues. The V gene's germline CDR1 is KGHDR and CDR2 SFDVKD. V was cut by 1 base and J by 1 base, with 9 bases left in between. CDR3 in DNA: TGTGCCACCAGTGATTTCGGCAACGCGAACACTGAAGCTTTCTTT. Amino acid sequence: CATSDFGNANTEAFF.

The J gene is TRBJ2-2, the V gene TRBV28; D might be TRBD1 or TRBD2, each matching 5 bases. Trimming shortened V by 7 bases and J by 5 bases, and 14 bases separated the two germline ends. The germline V gene encodes CDR1 MDHEN and CDR2 SYDVKM. The CDR3 contains 14 residues. The CDR3 spells CASIPGLGTGELFF. For the CDR3, the DNA is TGTGCCAGCATCCCGGGGCTGGGTACCGGGGAGCTGTTTTTT.

In DNA, the CDR3 is TGTGCCAGCACCAAACAGGGGTCCGTCAATGAGCAGTTCTTC. Residues: CASTKQGSVNEQFF. The chain is built from TRBV6-5 and TRBJ2-1; TRBD1 matches 7 bases. V lost 7 bases, J lost 6 bases, and 9 bases stayed unmatched. This CDR3 comprises 14 residues. Germline CDR1 reads MNHEY; CDR2 reads SVGAGI.

This chain uses TRBV27 with TRBJ2-3; D call uncertain. This CDR3 region has 12 residues. Between the trimmed V and J ends, which lost 5 bases and 2 bases, there was a span of 5 bases. In germline, CDR1 is MNHEY, CDR2 SMNVEV (reference sequence). The CDR3 here is CASSTNTDTQYF. CDR3 nucleotide sequence: TGTGCCAGCAGTACCAACACAGATACGCAGTATTTT.

The V call is TRBV11-1, the J call TRBJ2-7, with D perhaps being TRBD1 or TRBD2 (5 bases each). The CDR3 extends over 19 amino acids. Germline lookup yields CDR1 SGHAT and CDR2 FQDESV (reference sequence). The V end lost 0 bases, the J end lost 2 bases, and 23 bases lay between the germline ends. The CDR3 protein is CASSLAFFKSGTVTYEQYF. Written as DNA, the CDR3 is TGTGCCAGCAGCTTAGCCTTCTTCAAGTCCGGGACGGTTACCTACGAGCAGTACTTC.

This sequence joins TRBV20-1 and TRBJ2-1; tentative D call: TRBD1 (5 bases). V lost 6 bases to trimming and J lost 7 bases, with 10 bases between them. Germline V gene sequence: CDR1 DFQATT, CDR2 SNEGSKA (reference sequence). CDR3 length equals 11 residues. The chain's CDR3 is CSAAWTNEQFF. The CDR3 coding sequence is TGCAGTGCCGCCTGGACAAATGAGCAGTTCTTC.

The V gene is TRBV5-1, the J gene TRBJ1-3; D uncertain. Trimming removed 0 bases at V and 4 bases at J, with 11 bases between. Germline loops: CDR1 SGHRS, CDR2 YFSETQ. This CDR3 comprises 15 residues. This CDR3 reads CASSLDRPGGNTIYF. The CDR3 region has the DNA TGCGCCAGCAGCTTGGATCGGCCAGGAGGAAACACCATATATTTT.

V and J are TRBV19 and TRBJ1-5; D not resolved. Germline CDR1 reads LNHDA; CDR2 reads SQIVND (reference sequence). V gave up 6 bases and J gave up 4 bases, with 16 bases separating them. There are 15 residues in the CDR3. The CDR3 spells CASSHSGSVNQPQHF. CDR3 nucleotide sequence: TGTGCCAGTAGCCACTCGGGCAGTGTTAATCAGCCCCAGCATTTT.

This clone was seen a few times. V gene TRBV28 combines with J gene TRBJ1-2, with D unresolved. Germline lookup yields CDR1 MDHEN and CDR2 SYDVKM. Trimming pared 4 bases from V and 8 bases from J, leaving 14 bases between. CDR3 size: 13 residues. Here the CDR3 reads CASSSDRHEGYTF. The CDR3 bases are TGTGCCAGCAGTTCGGACCGCCATGAAGGCTACACCTTC.

The CDR3, as DNA: TGCGCCAGCAGCTTGGGGGGGACGGATAACTATGGCTACACCTTC. Translating gives CASSLGGTDNYGYTF. The chain joins TRBV5-1 to TRBJ1-2; TRBD1 is a possible D gene (5 bases). The V and J ends lost 0 bases and 1 base respectively, with 10 bases between them. CDR3 size: 15 residues. Per germline, CDR1 SGHRS and CDR2 YFSETQ.

This chain uses TRBV9 with TRBJ2-2; weak D call: TRBD1 (6 bases). Looked up from germline, CDR1 is SGDLS and CDR2 is YYNGEE. Deletions cut 1 base from V and 2 bases from J, with 15 bases between. This CDR3 is 17 amino acids long. The CDR3 is CASSVTGTPSNTGELFF. DNA of the CDR3: TGTGCCAGCAGCGTAACCGGGACACCCTCCAACACCGGGGAGCTGTTTTTT. Full variable domain (missing parts from reference TRBV9 and TRBJ2-2): DSGVTQTPKHLITATGQRVTLRCSPRSGDLSVYWYQQSLDQGLQFLIQYYNGEERAKGNILERFSAQQFPDLHSELNLSSLELGDSALYFCASSVTGTPSNTGELFFGEGSRLTVL.

V and J are TRBV27 and TRBJ2-2; 12 nucleotides agree with TRBD2. There are 18 residues in the CDR3. With V trimmed by 5 bases and J by 6 bases, 13 bases remained unmatched. Looked up from germline, CDR1 is MNHEY and CDR2 is SMNVEV (reference sequence). CDR3 DNA sequence: TGTGCCAGCAGTATCCCTAGCGGGGGGGCCTATAGGCCCGGGGAGCTGTTTTTT. This gives the protein CASSIPSGGAYRPGELFF.

V and J are TRBV5-8 and TRBJ2-1; D is ambiguous. V shed 1 base and J shed 4 bases, with 0 bases lying between them. Germline V gene sequence: CDR1 SGHTS, CDR2 YDEGEE. This CDR3 comprises 11 residues. DNA for the CDR3: TGTGCCAGCAGCTTGTACAATGAGCAGTTCTTC. As protein: CASSLYNEQFF.

The rearrangement uses TRBV2 and TRBJ1-1, with a tentative D call TRBD1 (5 bases). The CDR3 consists of 12 residues. Looked up from germline, CDR1 is SNHLY and CDR2 is FYNNEI. V shed 10 bases and J shed 1 base, with 10 bases lying between them. CDR3 in DNA: TGTGCCACCCGGGACCCGAACACTGAAGCTTTCTTT. Translated: CATRDPNTEAFF. The variable domain in full, completed from reference TRBV2 and TRBJ1-1, reads EPEVTQTPSHQVTQMGQEVILRCVPISNHLYFYWYRQILGQKVEFLVSFYNNEISEKSEIFDDQFSVERPDGSNFTLKIRSTKLEDSAMYFCATRDPNTEAFFGQGTRLTVV.

The genes are TRBV7-3 and TRBJ1-4, with 7 nucleotides matching TRBD1. This CDR3 is built from 15 residues. The germline gives CDR1 SGHTA, CDR2 FQGTGA. V shed 5 bases and J 4 bases; nucleotides not matched to a gene: 7. CDR3 amino acids: CASSQRGQFNEKLFF. CDR3 in DNA: TGTGCCAGCAGCCAACGGGGACAGTTTAATGAAAAACTGTTTTTT. Full variable domain (missing parts from reference TRBV7-3 and TRBJ1-4): GAGVSQTPSNKVTEKGKYVELRCDPISGHTALYWYRQSLGQGPEFLIYFQGTGAADDSGLPNDRFFAVRPEGSVSTLKIQRTERGDSAVYLCASSQRGQFNEKLFFGSGTQLSVL.

In its sample, this clone was seen once. The chain joins TRBV10-3 to TRBJ2-3; 7 bases fit TRBD1. J lost 2 bases, V lost 7 bases, and 3 bases had no gene match. This CDR3 is built from 13 residues. Germline V lookup: CDR1 ENHRY, CDR2 SYGVKD. DNA for the CDR3: TGTGCCATCATGGGACAGTCCACAGATACGCAGTATTTT. This sequence encodes CAIMGQSTDTQYF.

The V gene is TRBV30, the J gene TRBJ1-5; D is unclear. This CDR3 region has 16 residues. Trimming shortened V by 0 bases and J by 0 bases, and 12 bases separated the two germline ends. Germline assignment: CDR1 GTSNPN and CDR2 SVGIG (reference sequence). This chain's CDR3 is CAWSVGIAYSNQPQHF. CDR3 nucleotides: TGTGCCTGGAGTGTGGGGATAGCGTATAGCAATCAGCCCCAGCATTTT. Combining the CDR3 with reference TRBV30 and TRBJ1-5 gives the whole variable domain SQTIHQWPATLVQPVGSPLSLECTVEGTSNPNLYWYRQAAGRGLQLLFYSVGIGQISSEVPQNLSASRPQDRQFILSSKKLLLSDSGFYLCAWSVGIAYSNQPQHFGDGTRLSIL.

This rearrangement joins TRBV18 to TRBJ1-1, with a tentative D call TRBD1 (5 bases). This CDR3 contains 14 residues. V dropped 3 bases and J dropped 7 bases, with 15 bases sitting between them. Germline-derived CDR1 and CDR2 are KGHSH and LQKENI. CDR3 in amino acids: CASSPPAGRGEAFF. The CDR3 DNA reads TGTGCCAGCTCACCGCCGGCAGGGAGGGGTGAAGCTTTCTTT.

This clone was recorded once. J is TRBJ2-7 and V is TRBV6-2 or TRBV6-3; D might be TRBD1 (6 bases). Per germline, CDR1 MNHEY and CDR2 SVGEGT. The CDR3 sequence is 15 residues long. Trimming shortened V by 2 bases and J by 2 bases, and 13 bases separated the two germline ends. DNA of the CDR3: TGTGCCAGCAGTTACCTCGGGACATTGGCCTACGAGCAGTACTTC. Its protein product is CASSYLGTLAYEQYF.

This clone was counted once. The chain joins TRBV12-3 or TRBV12-4 to TRBJ2-2, with unresolved D. Trimming left V 5 bases short and J 2 bases short, with 3 bases between. This CDR3 region has 12 residues. The chain's CDR3 is CASSLNTGELFF. The CDR3 DNA follows: TGTGCCAGCAGTCTTAACACCGGGGAGCTGTTTTTT.

V usage is TRBV12-5 and J usage is TRBJ1-3; 12 positions match TRBD1. Germline V CDR1 and CDR2: LGHNT, FRNRAP. After removal of 7 bases from V and 0 bases from J, the junction contained 16 bases not matched to a gene. This CDR3 is 20 amino acids long. This chain's CDR3 is CASDPGQGAFGRSSGNTIYF. CDR3 nucleotide sequence: TGTGCTAGTGATCCGGGACAGGGGGCGTTTGGAAGGAGCTCTGGAAACACCATATATTTT.

The V and J genes are TRBV10-3 and TRBJ1-5; 7 bases are a match to TRBD1. Per the germline V gene, CDR1 is ENHRY and CDR2 is SYGVKD. Trimming cost V 6 bases and J 5 bases; bases outside gene matches: 4. This CDR3 has 13 amino acids. CDR3 amino acids: CAIRGQPDQPQHF. CDR3 bases: TGTGCCATCAGGGGACAGCCAGATCAGCCCCAGCATTTT.

The V and J genes are TRBV3-1 (or the pseudogene TRBV3-2) and TRBJ1-1; possibly TRBD1 for D (5 bases). The ends were cut back, 0 bases at V and 6 bases at J, with 14 bases in the middle. In germline, CDR1 is LGHDT, CDR2 YNNKEL (reference sequence). The CDR3 sequence is 15 residues long. As DNA, the CDR3 is TGTGCCAGCAGCCAAGAACCAGGGTTGGGCTCTGAAGCTTTCTTT. Amino acids: CASSQEPGLGSEAFF.